This T cell receptor (beta chain) was obtained from a study of blood T cell repertoires in COVID-19. Turning to the study itself: From the United States, Italy and Spain came samples of acute and convalescent COVID-19.

As originally analysed: Estimated nucleated cell counts came from reference gene primer amplification. Some clones are missing from TCRdb's copy, which holds only in-frame ones; the method was immunoSEQ multiplex PCR. V and J calls and clone size are given by that table; D and trimming were obtained from the DNA. The table has over 85,000 clones, about 90% seen once; the top ten hold roughly 21%. Per the germline V gene, CDR1 is SGDLS and CDR2 is YYNGEE. This CDR3 is 18 amino acids long. V lost 0 bases to trimming and J lost 2 bases, with 17 bases between them. Source material: peripheral blood. The sequence was obtained from a human donor in a cohort sampled during active COVID-19. The chain recombines TRBV9 with TRBJ2-2; possibly TRBD1 for D (6 bases). The CDR3 bases are TGTGCCAGCAGCGTAGCTCATGGCAGGGGCCGTAACACCGGGGAGCTGTTTTTT. Its translation is CASSVAHGRGRNTGELFF.